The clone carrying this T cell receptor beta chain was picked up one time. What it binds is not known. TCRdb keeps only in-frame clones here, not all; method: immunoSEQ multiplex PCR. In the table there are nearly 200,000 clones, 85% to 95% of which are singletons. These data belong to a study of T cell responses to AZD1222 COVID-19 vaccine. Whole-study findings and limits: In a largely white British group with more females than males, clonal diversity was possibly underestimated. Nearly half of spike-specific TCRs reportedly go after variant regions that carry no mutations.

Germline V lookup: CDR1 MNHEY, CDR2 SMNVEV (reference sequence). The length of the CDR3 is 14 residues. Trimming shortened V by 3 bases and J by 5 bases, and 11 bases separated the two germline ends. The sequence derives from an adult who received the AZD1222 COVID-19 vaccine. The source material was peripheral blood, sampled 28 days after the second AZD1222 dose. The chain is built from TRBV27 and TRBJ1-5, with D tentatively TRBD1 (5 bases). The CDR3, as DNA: TGTGCCAGCAGTTTCGAGGGGAGGCATCAGCCCCAGCATTTT. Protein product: CASSFEGRHQPQHF.